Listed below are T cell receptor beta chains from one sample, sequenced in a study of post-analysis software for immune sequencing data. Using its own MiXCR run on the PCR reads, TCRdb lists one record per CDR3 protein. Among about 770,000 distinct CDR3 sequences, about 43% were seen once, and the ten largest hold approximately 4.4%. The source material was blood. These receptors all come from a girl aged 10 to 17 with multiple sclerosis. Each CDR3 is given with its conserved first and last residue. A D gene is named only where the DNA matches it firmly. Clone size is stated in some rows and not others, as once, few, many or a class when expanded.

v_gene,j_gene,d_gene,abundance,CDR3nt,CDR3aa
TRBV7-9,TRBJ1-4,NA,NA,TGTGCCAGCAGCACCCGGCCATGGGACTTCCGAACCTCTAATGAAAAACTGTTTTTT,CASSTRPWDFRTSNEKLFF
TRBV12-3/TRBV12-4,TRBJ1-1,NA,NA,TGTGCCAGCAGTTTGGGGGGCGCGAGCACTGAAGCTTTCTTT,CASSLGGASTEAFF
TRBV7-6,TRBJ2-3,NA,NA,TGTGCCAGCAGCTTAGCGGAACAGGGAACGACAGATACGCAGTATTTT,CASSLAEQGTTDTQYF
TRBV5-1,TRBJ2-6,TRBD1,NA,TGCGCCAGCAGCTTGACGACAGGGCCCTCTGGGGCCAACGCCCTGACTTTC,CASSLTTGPSGANALTF
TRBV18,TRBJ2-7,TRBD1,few,TGTGCCAGCTCACCACGCCTTTTATGGGACAGGGGGGACGAGCAGTACTTC,CASSPRLLWDRGDEQYF
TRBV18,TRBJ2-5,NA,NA,TGTGCCAGCTCACACCCTGCAGGAGAGACCCAGTACTTC,CASSHPAGETQYF
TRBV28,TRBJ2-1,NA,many,TGTGCCAGCAGTTCCCCCCCGGTAGGGGGGTGGAGAAATGAGCAGTTCTTC,CASSSPPVGGWRNEQFF
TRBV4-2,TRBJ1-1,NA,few,TGTGCCAGCAGCCAAGATACGGGCGGCACTGAAGCTTTCTTT,CASSQDTGGTEAFF
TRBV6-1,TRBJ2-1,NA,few,TGTGCCAGCAGTGACCTACAGGTCTCCTACAATGAGCAGTTCTTC,CASSDLQVSYNEQFF
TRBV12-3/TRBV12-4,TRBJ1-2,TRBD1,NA,TGTGCCAGCAGTCGGGACAGTGCAGGCTACACCTTC,CASSRDSAGYTF
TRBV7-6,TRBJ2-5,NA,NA,TGTGCCAGCAGCTCCTCTAATGAACAGTACTTC,CASSSSNEQYF
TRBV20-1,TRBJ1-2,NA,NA,TGCAGTGCCGGGCATGAGGCGGCCAGTGGCTACACCTTC,CSAGHEAASGYTF
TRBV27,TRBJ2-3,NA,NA,TGTGCCAGCAGTTTAGTGGCCCCCCGCGCCACGCAGTATTTT,CASSLVAPRATQYF
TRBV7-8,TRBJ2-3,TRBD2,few,TGTGCCAGCAGCTTGAGCACTAGCGGGAGGCCGGTAGATACGCAGTATTTT,CASSLSTSGRPVDTQYF
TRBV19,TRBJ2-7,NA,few,TGTGCCAGTAGTATAGAGGTTTCCTACGAGCAGTACTTC,CASSIEVSYEQYF
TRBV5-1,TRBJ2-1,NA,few,TGCGCCAGCAGCGGCGGGACCTCGAGCTCCTACAATGAGCAGTTCTTC,CASSGGTSSSYNEQFF
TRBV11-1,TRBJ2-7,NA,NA,TGTGCCAGCAGCCCCCGGACCCCTCGCTACGAGCAGTACTTC,CASSPRTPRYEQYF
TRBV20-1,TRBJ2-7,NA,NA,TGCAGTGCCTCCCCCCCAGGGACGAGCTACTACGAGCAGTACTTC,CSASPPGTSYYEQYF
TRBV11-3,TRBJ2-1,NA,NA,TGTGCCAGCAGCCCGCGAACGGGCCTAAATGAGCAGTTCTTC,CASSPRTGLNEQFF
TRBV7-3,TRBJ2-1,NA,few,TGTGCCAGCAGCCCCTCACGGGGTTACAATGAGCAGTTCTTC,CASSPSRGYNEQFF